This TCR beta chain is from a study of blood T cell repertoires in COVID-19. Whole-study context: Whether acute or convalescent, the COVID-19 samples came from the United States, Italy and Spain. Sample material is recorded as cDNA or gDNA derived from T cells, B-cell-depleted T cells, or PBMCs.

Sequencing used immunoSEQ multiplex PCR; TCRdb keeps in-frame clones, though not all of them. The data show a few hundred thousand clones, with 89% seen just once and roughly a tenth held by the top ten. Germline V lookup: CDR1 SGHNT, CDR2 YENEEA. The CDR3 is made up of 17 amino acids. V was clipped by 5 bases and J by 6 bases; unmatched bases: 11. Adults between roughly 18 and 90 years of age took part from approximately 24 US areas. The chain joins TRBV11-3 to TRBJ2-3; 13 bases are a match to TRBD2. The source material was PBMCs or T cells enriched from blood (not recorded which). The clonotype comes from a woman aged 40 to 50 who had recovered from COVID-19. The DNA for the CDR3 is TGTGCCAGCAGCACGTGGACTAGCGGGAGAGGAGGGGATACGCAGTATTTT. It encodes CASSTWTSGRGGDTQYF.